This T cell receptor beta chain emerged from a study of T cells in Graves' hyperthyroidism and ophthalmopathy. Clinical Activity Scores of at least 3, NOSPECS grades of at least 4 and durations under 3 months characterized ophthalmopathy patients. Germline lookup yields CDR1 DFQATT and CDR2 SNEGSKA (reference sequence). The CDR3 sequence is 16 residues long. Amplified TCR beta CDR3 regions derived from RNA transcripts. RT-PCR in the first round (using the HTBI primer set) targeted the TCR CDR3. TCRdb re-derived calls from the multiplex PCR reads in MiXCR, one entry per CDR3 protein. The sample has 500,000 to 800,000 distinct CDR3 sequences; more than 12% are singletons.

The receptor was derived from a woman in her fifties or sixties with Graves' ophthalmopathy. Sequencing was performed on blood. The chain uses TRBV20-1 and TRBJ2-2; D possibly matches TRBD1 or TRBD2 (5 bases each). The CDR3 DNA sequence: TGCAGGGGTGGGGCTAGGAAGGAGGTGGACACCGGGGAGCTGTTTTTT. It specifies CRGGARKEVDTGELFF.